This T cell receptor (beta chain) comes out of a study of T-cell reconstitution after alpha-beta-depleted transplantation in children. This CDR3 is built from 18 residues. The trim removed 7 bases at V and 3 bases at J, leaving 10 bases unmatched. CDR1 and CDR2 (germline): LGHNA, YNFKEQ. Molecular barcoding with unique molecular identifiers was used for the TCRbeta library. One entry per CDR3 protein results from TCRdb running MiXCR on the PCR reads. This sample yields more than 250,000 distinct CDR3 sequences, of which about 10% are seen a single time; 9.5% to 13% belongs to the top ten. Sequencing used PBMCs from the stem cell graft donor, obtained from the stem cell graft. The chain recombines TRBV4-2 with TRBJ2-3; 16 positions agree with TRBD2. The source of this sequence is a human donor who donated a stem cell graft to a child with SCID. Here the CDR3 DNA reads TGTGCCAGCAAGGTCGGGACTAGCGGGGGGGCCGGTACAGATACGCAGTATTTT. Translating it yields CASKVGTSGGAGTDTQYF.